The 22 T cell receptor beta chains below were found in one sample sequenced in a study of T-cell reconstitution after alpha-beta-depleted transplantation in children. As it was prepared, the TCRbeta library received unique molecular identifiers. Via MiXCR, TCRdb re-called the PCR reads, giving one row per CDR3 protein. The sample lists approximately 520,000 distinct CDR3 sequences; approximately 10% were seen once. Sequenced here: PBMCs, mostly from graft donor cells, sampled 180 days after TCRalphabeta/CD19-depleted stem cell transplant. These receptors came from a female patient between 2 and 15 years old who had a stem cell transplant for aplastic anemia, so the T cells may come from the graft donor.

The V and J genes are TRBV7-8 and TRBJ1-1; D is undetermined. Germline V CDR1 and CDR2: SGHVS, FQNEAQ. Trimming took 5 bases from V and 4 from J, leaving 17 bases between them. The length of the CDR3 is 15 residues. DNA of the CDR3: TGTGCCAGCAGCCCTCAAGGCGGCAGGCCCACTGAAGCTTTCTTT. It is translated as CASSPQGGRPTEAFF.

CDR3 region: CASSRLRHPGDNEQFF. In DNA, the CDR3 is TGTGCCAGCAGTCGCCTAAGGCATCCTGGGGACAATGAGCAGTTCTTC. V gene TRBV6-2 or TRBV6-3 combines with J gene TRBJ2-1, with unresolved D. Germline V lookup: CDR1 MNHEY, CDR2 SVGEGT. Trimming shortened V by 5 bases and J by 5 bases, and 19 bases separated the two germline ends. The CDR3 sequence is 16 residues long.

This clonotype was detected a few times. This rearrangement joins TRBV20-1 to TRBJ1-1; 8 positions agree with TRBD1. V dropped 8 bases and J dropped 3; count of bases not matched to a gene: 5. Germline V gene data show CDR1 as DFQATT and CDR2 as SNEGSKA (reference sequence). This CDR3 is 12 amino acids long. The CDR3 DNA reads TGCAGTACCGACAGGGGCCACACTGAAGCTTTCTTT. This codes for CSTDRGHTEAFF.

In DNA, the CDR3 is TGCAGTGCTAGTGGGGGAGCGGGGGAAAAACTGTTTTTT. It specifies CSASGGAGEKLFF. J is TRBJ1-4 and V is TRBV20-1; the D gene is possibly TRBD1 (5 bases). The CDR3 is 13 residues long. CDR1 and CDR2 (germline): DFQATT, SNEGSKA (reference sequence). Trimming pared 3 bases from V and 8 bases from J, leaving 13 bases between.

This clonotype was picked up a small number of times. The V and J genes are TRBV5-1 and TRBJ2-3; 8 bases map to TRBD2. Germline V gene lookup returns CDR1 SGHRS and CDR2 YFSETQ. CDR3 length equals 19 residues. Unmatched junction bases numbered 13, after V lost 0 bases and J lost 1 base. The CDR3, as DNA: TGCGCCAGCAGCTTGGAGGGAGGTGGATCGACTAGCGGCACAGATACGCAGTATTTT. This translates into CASSLEGGGSTSGTDTQYF.

At least ten counts were recorded for this clonotype. This rearrangement joins TRBV7-9 to TRBJ2-7, with 7 bases matching TRBD1. The length of the CDR3 is 13 residues. V shed 3 bases, J shed 6 bases, and the junction held 5 bases outside the gene matches. The V gene's germline CDR1 is SEHNR and CDR2 FQNEAQ (reference sequence). Written as DNA, the CDR3 is TGTGCCAGCAGCTTTACAGGGGTATCCGAGCAGTACGTC. This codes for CASSFTGVSEQYV.

Only a few counts were recorded for this clonotype. This chain connects TRBV12-3 or TRBV12-4 to TRBJ1-1; D gene unclear. Trimming removed 2 bases from V and 2 bases from J, with 9 bases in between. This CDR3 has 14 residues. The CDR3 is CASSLRQSNTEAFF. In DNA form, the CDR3 reads TGTGCCAGCAGTTTACGGCAGAGCAACACTGAAGCTTTCTTT.

The genes are TRBV6-2 or TRBV6-3 and TRBJ2-1, with 9 positions matching TRBD2. The CDR3 has 16 residues. V trimming: 0 bases; J trimming: 8 bases; junction bases outside the gene matches: 8. Germline CDR1 and CDR2: MNHEY and SVGEGT. CDR3 sequence reads: CASSYSASGRLDEQFF. The CDR3 DNA sequence: TGTGCCAGCAGTTACTCTGCCAGCGGGAGGCTCGATGAGCAGTTCTTC.

The rearrangement joins TRBV12-3 or TRBV12-4 to TRBJ1-2, with 8 bases aligning to TRBD1. The CDR3 loop spans 13 amino acids. J gave up 7 bases and V 3 bases, and 4 bases lay outside the gene matches. The CDR3 loop is CASSFGQGRGYTF. CDR3 nucleotide sequence: TGTGCCAGCAGTTTCGGACAGGGTCGTGGCTACACCTTC.

The chain uses TRBV12-3 or TRBV12-4 and TRBJ2-3; D is unclear. CDR3 length: 16 amino acids. The germline V and J ends were trimmed by 3 bases and 5 bases, with 18 bases remaining between them. In DNA, the CDR3 is TGTGCCAGCAGTTTGGAACGGACCCAAACGGTAGATACGCAGTATTTT. This codes for CASSLERTQTVDTQYF.

This clonotype occurred a few times. The chain recombines TRBV20-1 with TRBJ2-7; D may be TRBD2 (6 bases). This CDR3 spans 11 amino acids. The V gene lost 3 bases and the J gene lost 3 bases, with 6 bases spanning the gap. Germline values: CDR1 DFQATT, CDR2 SNEGSKA (reference sequence). CDR3 bases: TGCAGTGCTAGGCGGGACTACGAGCAGTACTTC. It codes for CSARRDYEQYF.

This clonotype was picked up many times. CDR3: CSATEAFF. The CDR3 nucleotides are TGCAGTGCTACTGAAGCTTTCTTT. The chain uses TRBV20-1 and TRBJ1-1; D not certain. This CDR3 comprises 8 residues. V lost 4 bases, J lost 6 bases, and 0 bases lay in between. Germline V lookup: CDR1 DFQATT, CDR2 SNEGSKA (reference sequence).

In this sample, this clonotype turned up many times. This chain connects TRBV12-3 or TRBV12-4 to TRBJ1-4, with D perhaps matching TRBD1 (6 bases). This CDR3 comprises 15 residues. Trimming shortened V by 6 bases and J by 3 bases, and 14 bases separated the two germline ends. The CDR3: CASRFRTAPNEKLFF. The CDR3 DNA is TGTGCCAGCAGGTTTAGGACAGCGCCTAATGAAAAACTGTTTTTT.

This chain connects TRBV6-1 to TRBJ2-2; 10 bases line up with TRBD1. CDR3 length equals 15 residues. V shed 4 bases and J 8 bases; nucleotides not matched to a gene: 7. Germline V gene data show CDR1 as MNHNS and CDR2 as SASEGT. The CDR3 protein is CASSVGTGALGELFF. CDR3 bases: TGTGCCAGCAGTGTCGGGACAGGGGCACTGGGGGAGCTGTTTTTT.

This chain connects TRBV12-3 or TRBV12-4 to TRBJ1-1, with 7 nucleotides matching TRBD1. The CDR3 contains 17 residues. With 0 bases clipped from V and 3 bases from J, the junction kept 10 bases outside the gene matches. CDR3 sequence (DNA): TGTGCCAGCAGTTTAGCGCGCCAGGGGGATATCGACACTGAAGCTTTCTTT. It specifies CASSLARQGDIDTEAFF.

In its sample, this clonotype was seen a few times. This chain links TRBV11-2 with TRBJ2-1; possibly TRBD1 or TRBD2 for D (6 bases each). Germline loops: CDR1 SGHAT, CDR2 FQNNGV. With 5 bases removed from V and 5 bases from J, the gap between germline ends came to 19 bases. There are 16 residues in the CDR3. Here the CDR3 DNA reads TGTGCCAGCAGCCCAGAGGGGGGCCGACTTGACAATGAGCAGTTCTTC. Amino acids: CASSPEGGRLDNEQFF.

The rearrangement uses TRBV4-3 and TRBJ1-1; D is unresolved. Trimming took 4 bases from V and 4 from J, leaving 16 bases between them. The CDR3 covers 15 residues. The germline V gene encodes CDR1 LGHNA and CDR2 YSLEER. CDR3 region: CASSPAFGVGTEAFF. The CDR3 DNA follows: TGCGCCAGCAGCCCCGCCTTCGGGGTCGGCACTGAAGCTTTCTTT.

The DNA for the CDR3 is TGTGCCAGCAGCTTAGCGGGAGGGCCCCACGAGCAGTACGTC. It is translated as CASSLAGGPHEQYV. This rearrangement joins TRBV7-9 to TRBJ2-7, with 7 bases aligning to TRBD2. The CDR3 has 14 residues. Per germline, CDR1 SEHNR and CDR2 FQNEAQ (reference sequence). V lost 0 bases to trimming and J lost 5 bases; unmatched junction nucleotides: 4.

The CDR3 coding sequence is TGTGCCAGCAGCCACAACCCTAGCGGGAACTACAATGAGCAGTTCTTC. This translates into CASSHNPSGNYNEQFF. V and J are TRBV5-6 and TRBJ2-1, with TRBD2 matching over 9 bases. Germline V CDR1 and CDR2: SGHDT, YYEEEE. The CDR3 covers 16 residues. V lost 4 bases, J lost 3 bases, and 8 bases stayed unmatched.

In this sample, this clonotype turned up a few times. The chain combines TRBV14 with TRBJ2-3; D perhaps matches TRBD1 (5 bases). This CDR3 is 15 amino acids long. Trimming shortened V by 0 bases and J by 0 bases, and 7 bases separated the two germline ends. Germline assignment: CDR1 SGHDN and CDR2 FVKESK. The CDR3 loop reads CASSQDHRSTDTQYF. In DNA form, the CDR3 reads TGTGCCAGCAGCCAAGACCACAGGAGCACAGATACGCAGTATTTT.

This clonotype showed up just a few times. The chain links TRBV6-5 to TRBJ2-1; D perhaps matches TRBD1 (6 bases). V lost 6 bases to trimming and J lost 0 bases, with 12 bases between them. This CDR3 has 15 residues. The V gene's germline CDR1 is MNHEY and CDR2 SVGAGI. CDR3 loop: CASRAGDISYNEQFF. The CDR3 DNA reads as TGTGCCAGCAGGGCAGGGGACATCTCCTACAATGAGCAGTTCTTC.

The chain employs TRBV5-6 and TRBJ1-6; TRBD1 is a possible D gene (5 bases). Trimming cost V 5 bases and J 0 bases, with 18 bases left between them. Germline V CDR1 and CDR2: SGHDT, YYEEEE. The CDR3 loop spans 18 amino acids. The CDR3 nucleotides read TGTGCCAGCAGTTTTACCGGGACCGCGAGCTCCTATAATTCACCCCTCCACTTT. It yields the protein CASSFTGTASSYNSPLHF.